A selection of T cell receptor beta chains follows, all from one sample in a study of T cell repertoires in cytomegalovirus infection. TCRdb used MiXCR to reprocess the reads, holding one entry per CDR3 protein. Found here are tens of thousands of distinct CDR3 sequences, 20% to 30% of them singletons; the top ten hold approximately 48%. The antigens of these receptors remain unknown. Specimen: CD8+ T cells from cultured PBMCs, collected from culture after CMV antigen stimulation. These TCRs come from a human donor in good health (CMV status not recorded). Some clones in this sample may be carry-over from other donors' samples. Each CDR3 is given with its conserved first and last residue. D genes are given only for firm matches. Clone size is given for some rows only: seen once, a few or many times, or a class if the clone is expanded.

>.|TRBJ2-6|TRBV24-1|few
CATSDTEPGANVLTF
TGTGCCACCAGTGACACAGAGCCTGGGGCCAACGTCCTGACTTTC
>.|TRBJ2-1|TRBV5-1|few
CASSGTGVFGEQFF
TGCGCCAGCAGCGGAACAGGAGTTTTTGGGGAGCAGTTCTTC
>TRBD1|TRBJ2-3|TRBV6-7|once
CARDVDLRTGGMRTDTQYF
TGTGCCAGGGATGTTGATTTGAGGACAGGGGGCATGAGGACAGATACGCAGTATTTT
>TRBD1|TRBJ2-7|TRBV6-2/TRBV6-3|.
CASGDRGSNYEQYF
TGTGCCAGCGGCGACAGGGGGAGTAACTACGAGCAGTACTTC
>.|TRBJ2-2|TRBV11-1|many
CVTGTNTGELFF
TGTGTGACAGGAACGAACACCGGGGAGCTGTTTTTT
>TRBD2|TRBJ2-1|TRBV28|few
CASSLSASGGKKNEQFF
TGTGCCAGCAGTTTATCTGCTAGCGGGGGTAAAAAAAATGAGCAGTTCTTC
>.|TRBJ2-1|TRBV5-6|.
CASSGGGGSNEQFF
TGTGCCAGCAGCGGGGGTGGGGGCTCCAATGAGCAGTTCTTC
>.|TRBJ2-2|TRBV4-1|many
CASSQDQGANTGELFF
TGCGCCAGCAGCCAAGATCAAGGGGCGAACACCGGGGAGCTGTTTTTT
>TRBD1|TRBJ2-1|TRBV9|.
CASSVSGGSYNEQFF
TGTGCCAGCAGCGTTTCAGGGGGCTCCTACAATGAGCAGTTCTTC
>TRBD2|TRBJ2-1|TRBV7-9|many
CASSLEASGGSSYNEQFF
TGTGCCAGCAGCTTAGAGGCTAGCGGGGGAAGCTCCTACAATGAGCAGTTCTTC
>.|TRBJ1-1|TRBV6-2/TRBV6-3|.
CASSYWGQNTEAFF
TGTGCCAGCAGTTACTGGGGACAGAACACTGAAGCTTTCTTT
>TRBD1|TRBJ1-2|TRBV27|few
CASSLSEGTGDYGYTF
TGTGCCAGCAGTTTATCGGAAGGGACAGGGGACTATGGCTACACCTTC
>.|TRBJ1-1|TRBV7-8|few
CASSPREGQRIAFF
TGTGCCAGCAGCCCACGGGAGGGCCAGAGGATAGCTTTCTTT
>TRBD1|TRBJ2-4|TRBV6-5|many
CASRLTKGAEVKNIQYF
TGTGCCAGCAGGTTGACTAAGGGGGCGGAAGTCAAAAACATTCAGTACTTC
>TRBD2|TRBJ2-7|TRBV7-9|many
CASSPRSGAGGRSVYEQYF
TGTGCCAGCAGCCCCCGCTCTGGAGCGGGGGGGCGGTCAGTCTACGAGCAGTACTTC
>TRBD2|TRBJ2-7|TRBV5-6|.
CASSLAKLASYEQYF
TGTGCCAGCAGCTTGGCCAAACTAGCGAGCTACGAGCAGTACTTC
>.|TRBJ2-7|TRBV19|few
CAINRPGGSMFRYEQYF
TGTGCCATTAACCGACCTGGGGGTAGTATGTTCCGTTACGAGCAGTACTTC
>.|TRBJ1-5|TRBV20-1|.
CSAMGGLSNQPQHF
TGCAGTGCTATGGGGGGTCTTAGCAATCAGCCCCAGCATTTT
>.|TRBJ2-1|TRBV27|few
CASSRDYNEQFF
TGTGCCAGCAGCCGGGACTACAATGAGCAGTTCTTC
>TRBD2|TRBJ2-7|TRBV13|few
CASSLAGEYEQYF
TGTGCCAGCAGCCTAGCGGGGGAATACGAGCAGTACTTC
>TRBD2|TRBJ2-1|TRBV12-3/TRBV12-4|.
CASSLSAGEVDQFF
TGTGCCAGCAGCTTATCAGCGGGAGAGGTGGATCAGTTCTTC
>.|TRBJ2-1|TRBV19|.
CASSIAGGYEQFF
TGTGCCAGTAGTATAGCCGGAGGGTATGAGCAGTTCTTC